This is a list of T cell receptor beta chains from one sample in a study of blood T cell repertoires in COVID-19. Assay: immunoSEQ multiplex PCR; the TCRdb copy retains only in-frame clones and omits some. The sample shows over 200,000 clones, roughly 84% of them seen only once. Sequencing used peripheral blood. Receptor source: a woman aged 80 or over with active or convalescent COVID-19. CDR3s include the opening cysteine and the closing phenylalanine or tryptophan. D genes are given only for firm matches. Clone size, where shown, is once, few, many, or a class for clones that have expanded.

once TRBJ1-2 - TRBV18 TGTGCCAGCTCAGCCCGACAGGAAAGTTTGGGAGGCTACACCTTC CASSARQESLGGYTF
- TRBJ2-1 - TRBV5-4 TGTGCCAGCAGCTTGGGGGGGGAGACGTTCCACAATGAGCAGTTCTTC CASSLGGETFHNEQFF
- TRBJ1-3 - TRBV30 TGTGCCTGGATGCGGGGGGCAGCTGGAAACACCATATATTTT CAWMRGAAGNTIYF
- TRBJ2-6 - TRBV19 TGTGCCAGTGGGGCGAGGGGGGCCAACGTCCTGACTTTC CASGARGANVLTF
- TRBJ2-3 TRBD2 TRBV7-2 TGTGCCAGCAGCTTAGGCACTAGCGGGGGAGATACGCAGTATTTT CASSLGTSGGDTQYF
- TRBJ2-1 TRBD2 TRBV28 TGTGCCAGCGGAGTTTACCTAGCGGGGGGGCCGTCCAATGAGCAGTTCTTC CASGVYLAGGPSNEQFF
few TRBJ1-1 TRBD1 TRBV16 TGTGCCAGCAGCCGCACATCGACAGGGGTCGTTGAAGCTTTCTTT CASSRTSTGVVEAFF
- TRBJ1-1 - TRBV20-1 TGCAGTGCTAGTAGTCAGGGAAACACTGAAGCTTTCTTT CSASSQGNTEAFF
- TRBJ1-3 TRBD1 TRBV30 TGTGCCTGGAGAAAACAGGGGGCTCCCGGAAACACCATATATTTT CAWRKQGAPGNTIYF
few TRBJ1-2 TRBD1 TRBV11-3 TGTGCCAGCAGCCAATCCGGGACAGGGAACAACTATGGCTACACCTTC CASSQSGTGNNYGYTF
- TRBJ2-3 TRBD1 TRBV7-2 TGTGCCAGCAGCTCTCAATTGGGGACAGGCACAGATACGCAGTATTTT CASSSQLGTGTDTQYF
- TRBJ2-1 - TRBV5-4 TGTGCCAGCAGCTTTTCCGGGACACTCTCGAATGAGCAGTTCTTC CASSFSGTLSNEQFF
- TRBJ2-5 - TRBV24-1 TGTGCCACCAGTGATCCGTCCCAAGAGACCCAGTACTTC CATSDPSQETQYF
- TRBJ2-4 TRBD1 TRBV18 TGTGCCAGCTCACCACCCGACAGGGTGGGTGCCAAAAACATTCAGTACTTC CASSPPDRVGAKNIQYF
- TRBJ1-1 - TRBV9 TGTGCCAGCAGCGTAGAAGGCAGGGGCCCACACCTGCTTGAAGCTTTCTTT CASSVEGRGPHLLEAFF
- TRBJ2-3 TRBD2 TRBV2 TGTGCCAGCAGTGAAGCTAGCGGGAGGAGCACAGATACGCAGTATTTT CASSEASGRSTDTQYF
- TRBJ2-1 TRBD2 TRBV5-4 TGTGCCAGCAGCTACGGGACTAGCGGGATCTCCTTCTCCTACAATGAGCAGTTCTTC CASSYGTSGISFSYNEQFF
- TRBJ2-2 TRBD1 TRBV5-1 TGCGCCAGCAGCCGGGACAGGGTGAGCACCGGGGAGCTGTTTTTT CASSRDRVSTGELFF
- TRBJ1-5 - TRBV7-9 TGTGCCAGCAGCCCTAGGGGGGGGCTGAATCAGCCCCAGCATTTT CASSPRGGLNQPQHF
- TRBJ2-1 TRBD2 TRBV5-1 TGCGCCAGCAGCTTGGCGGGGGGTCTCAGCTCCTACAATGAGCAGTTCTTC CASSLAGGLSSYNEQFF
- TRBJ1-1 - TRBV5-1 TGCGCCAGCAGCTCACAGGGTGACACTGAAGCTTTCTTT CASSSQGDTEAFF
- TRBJ2-2 TRBD2 TRBV7-2 TGTGCCAGCAGCTTAGGTTCTAGCGGGACGAACGGGGAGCTGTTTTTT CASSLGSSGTNGELFF
- TRBJ2-5 TRBD2 TRBV6-5 TGTGCCAGCAGTTCCCTTAGCGGGGGGGGGTTAGAGACCCAGTACTTC CASSSLSGGGLETQYF
- TRBJ1-1 - TRBV6-6 TGTGCCAGCAGTGTCGCCAGGGAACTAGAAGCTTTCTTT CASSVARELEAFF
- TRBJ2-2 - TRBV25-1 TGTGCCAGTCATCCCGCCGTCACTTGGAACACCGGGGAGCTGTTTTTT CASHPAVTWNTGELFF
- TRBJ2-1 TRBD2 TRBV19 TGTGCCAGTAGTACGAAGGGACTAGCGGGCCGGGCAGCTGAGCAGTTCTTC CASSTKGLAGRAAEQFF
- TRBJ2-1 TRBD2 TRBV7-3 TGTGCCAGCAGCGCTAGCGGGGGCGTTTACAATGAGCAGTTCTTC CASSASGGVYNEQFF
- TRBJ1-3 - TRBV6-1 TGTGCCAGCAGTGAATCCCACATGACGGGATCAAGACGTGGAAACACCATATATTTT CASSESHMTGSRRGNTIYF
- TRBJ2-2 TRBD1 TRBV4-1 TGCGCCAGCAGCATACGGGACAGTGCGAACACCGGGGAGCTGTTTTTT CASSIRDSANTGELFF
- TRBJ2-4 - TRBV30 TGTGCCTGGAGTGTAACTGGGGGGAACATTCAGTACTTC CAWSVTGGNIQYF
few TRBJ2-2 - TRBV6-6 TGTGCCAGCAGTTACGGGACTGGGGAGCTGTTTTTT CASSYGTGELFF
- TRBJ2-1 TRBD1 TRBV9 TGTGCCAGCAGGAGGGGGACAGGGGGTCATGAGCAGTTCTTC CASRRGTGGHEQFF
- TRBJ2-3 - TRBV24-1 TGTGCCACCAGTGACGGAAGCCGGGAATGGCAGTATTTT CATSDGSREWQYF
- TRBJ1-3 - TRBV5-6 TGTGCCAGCAGCGCTTACGCTAGCTCTGGAAACACCATATATTTT CASSAYASSGNTIYF
- TRBJ2-4 - TRBV28 TGTGCCAGCAGCCTCTCCTTTAGGGGCAAAAACATTCAGTACTTC CASSLSFRGKNIQYF
- TRBJ2-3 TRBD1 TRBV28 TGTGCCAGCAGCCCAGGGACAGGGGGATCCACAGATACGCAGTATTTT CASSPGTGGSTDTQYF
- TRBJ2-6 - TRBV5-4 TGTGCCAGCACCCCAGGCAGTGGGGCCAACGTCCTGACTTTC CASTPGSGANVLTF
- TRBJ1-5 - TRBV5-1 TGCGCCAGCAGTTTAGGCGCAGGGGCCAATCAGCCCCAGCATTTT CASSLGAGANQPQHF
- TRBJ1-1 TRBD1 TRBV7-6 TGTGCCAGCAGGTCGGACAGGGGGCGGGCTTTCTTT CASRSDRGRAFF